A selection of T cell receptor beta chains follows, all from one sample in a study of spatial heterogeneity in lung cancer. MiXCR, run by TCRdb on the 5' RACE reads, gives a single entry per CDR3 protein. This table has some 6,000 distinct CDR3 sequences, around 12% appearing once. Sample: normal lung tissue next to the tumor, taken at surgery. All receptors derive from a male donor with early-stage non-small cell lung cancer. Each CDR3 is given with its conserved first and last residue. D genes are given only for firm matches. The size of a clone is reported for some rows only, either as once, few or many, or as a class for expanded clones.

cdr3_nt cdr3_aa clone_size d_call j_call v_call
TGTGCCAGCAGTTGGAGGAGGGAGTACGGGGAGCTGTTTTTT CASSWRREYGELFF many NA TRBJ2-2 TRBV12-3/TRBV12-4
TGCGCCAGCAGCCAAGGGTCTGAAGCTTTCTTT CASSQGSEAFF many NA TRBJ1-1 TRBV4-1
TGCAGTTCTAGGGGTACCGGCACAGATACGCAGTATTTT CSSRGTGTDTQYF many NA TRBJ2-3 TRBV20-1
TGCGCCAGCAGCCAAGGGAACGGATGGAACACCGGGGAGCTGTTTTTT CASSQGNGWNTGELFF NA NA TRBJ2-2 TRBV4-3
TGTGCCAGCACCCCAGTGTCTAGCACAGATACGCAGTATTTT CASTPVSSTDTQYF many NA TRBJ2-3 TRBV7-8
TGTGCCAGTAGCTGGCGGGTAAACGAAAAACTGTTTTTT CASSWRVNEKLFF medium-sized NA TRBJ1-4 TRBV14
TGTGCCAGCAGCTGGAGAACGGATACGCAGTATTTT CASSWRTDTQYF medium-sized NA TRBJ2-3 TRBV7-8
TGTGCCAGCAGCTGGTCCCAGGGGGTCCTTAACACTGAAGCTTTCTTT CASSWSQGVLNTEAFF many TRBD1 TRBJ1-1 TRBV7-9
TGTGCCAGCAGTTACTATACTAGTGCCGATGAGCAGTTCTTC CASSYYTSADEQFF medium-sized NA TRBJ2-1 TRBV6-2/TRBV6-3
TGCGCCAGCAGCTTGTTCGTTCTAGCGGGAGCAGATACGCAGTATTTT CASSLFVLAGADTQYF medium-sized TRBD2 TRBJ2-3 TRBV5-1
TGCGCCAGCACAAGGACAGGGATCTACAATGAGCAGTTCTTC CASTRTGIYNEQFF NA TRBD1 TRBJ2-1 TRBV5-1
TGTGCCAGGAAAGCAGGGACAGGGGGCTCGTCTGAGCAGTTCTTC CARKAGTGGSSEQFF medium-sized TRBD1 TRBJ2-1 TRBV2
TGTGCCAGCAGCCCATGGGTGACATGGAGTATCAACGAGCAGTACTTC CASSPWVTWSINEQYF medium-sized NA TRBJ2-7 TRBV12-3/TRBV12-4
TGTGCCAGCAGCCCCGCCGGGACAGAGCAGTTCTTC CASSPAGTEQFF many NA TRBJ2-1 TRBV9
TGTGCCAGCAGTATGGGACAGAAAAACATTCAGTACTTC CASSMGQKNIQYF large TRBD1 TRBJ2-4 TRBV6-2/TRBV6-3
TGCAGTGCTAGCGTCAGTTCTAGCGGGAGTGGCCCAGATACGCAGTATTTT CSASVSSSGSGPDTQYF medium-sized TRBD2 TRBJ2-3 TRBV20-1
TGTGCCAGCAGCTTGGCAGGAAACAATGAGCAGTTCTTC CASSLAGNNEQFF many NA TRBJ2-1 TRBV11-2
TGTGCCAGCAGCCGGCCTGAAGCTTTCTTT CASSRPEAFF medium-sized NA TRBJ1-1 TRBV5-8
TGTGCCAGCAGCCAAGGGGACACCTACGAGCAGTACTTC CASSQGDTYEQYF NA NA TRBJ2-7 TRBV3-1
TGTGCCAGCAGCGGGACCCCGGGGACCGGGGAGCTGTTTTTT CASSGTPGTGELFF many NA TRBJ2-2 TRBV6-4
TGCGCCAGCAGCTTGGGTAGTCCTGAAGCTTTCTTT CASSLGSPEAFF NA NA TRBJ1-1 TRBV5-1
TGTGCCAGCAGCTTAGTAGGGGAAAACTATGGCTACACCTTC CASSLVGENYGYTF NA NA TRBJ1-2 TRBV7-2
TGTGCCAGCAGTTTGAGAGGGGAAAATTCACCCCTCCACTTT CASSLRGENSPLHF NA NA TRBJ1-6 TRBV12-3/TRBV12-4
TGTGCCAGCAGCTTAATTTCGAACACTGAAGCTTTCTTT CASSLISNTEAFF NA NA TRBJ1-1 TRBV7-9
TGTGCCAGCAGCCTACCAGAGGGGGCAGGGAACGGGAACACTGAAGCTTTCTTT CASSLPEGAGNGNTEAFF many TRBD1 TRBJ1-1 TRBV9
TGTGCCAGCAGCCCACCTATAACAGGGAATTCACCCCTCCACTTT CASSPPITGNSPLHF many NA TRBJ1-6 TRBV6-6
TGTGCCACCAGTGATGATACAGGGGGCAGCCAGCCCCAGCATTTT CATSDDTGGSQPQHF NA TRBD1 TRBJ1-5 TRBV24-1
TGTGCCAGCAGCCAAGATCCTAGCGGTAACAATGAGCAGTTCTTC CASSQDPSGNNEQFF medium-sized TRBD2 TRBJ2-1 TRBV3-1
TGTGCCAGCAGTGGCGAACAGGGGGCCTTCTCACCCCTCCACTTT CASSGEQGAFSPLHF many TRBD1 TRBJ1-6 TRBV6-1
TGTGCCAGCAGCTTAGCGGGGTACTCTGGGGCCAACGTCCTGACTTTC CASSLAGYSGANVLTF many NA TRBJ2-6 TRBV7-2
TGTGCCAGCAGTACCGGGACAGGGGGCTCCTACGAGCAGTACTTC CASSTGTGGSYEQYF many TRBD1 TRBJ2-7 TRBV27
TGTGCCAGCAGCCCAGGGGGGGGGGTCAATCAGCCCCAGCATTTT CASSPGGGVNQPQHF medium-sized TRBD1 TRBJ1-5 TRBV7-9
TGTGCCAGTAGTGGGAGAGATCAGCCCCAGCATTTT CASSGRDQPQHF medium-sized NA TRBJ1-5 TRBV19
TGTGCCAGCTCACCACGAGCTAAGGACGAGCAGTACTTC CASSPRAKDEQYF many NA TRBJ2-7 TRBV18
TGTGCCAGCAGTGGAACCGATCAGCCCCAGCATTTT CASSGTDQPQHF many NA TRBJ1-5 TRBV6-1
TGCAGTGCTAGAGATGGGGACAGGGGTTCGGATACGCAGTATTTT CSARDGDRGSDTQYF few TRBD1 TRBJ2-3 TRBV20-1
TGTGCCAGCAGCGCCCCTAGCGGCCTCACAGATACGCAGTATTTT CASSAPSGLTDTQYF many TRBD2 TRBJ2-3 TRBV7-9
TGTGCTAGTGGTTTGGTACTTAGCGGCTCCTACAATGAGCAGTTCTTC CASGLVLSGSYNEQFF many NA TRBJ2-1 TRBV12-5
TGTGCCAGCAGCCAAGGGTATGGGGAAAATGAAAAACTGTTTTTT CASSQGYGENEKLFF NA NA TRBJ1-4 TRBV3-1
TGTGCCAGCAGTAACCGACAGGGTCGCGAAAAACTGTTTTTT CASSNRQGREKLFF few TRBD1 TRBJ1-4 TRBV25-1
TGTGCCAGCAGTAAGGGGGGTGCGGAGACCCAGTACTTC CASSKGGAETQYF NA NA TRBJ2-5 TRBV28
TGTGCCAGCAGCTTAGTAGGGCGGTCGGGAACCACAGATACGCAGTATTTT CASSLVGRSGTTDTQYF many NA TRBJ2-3 TRBV7-2
TGCGCCAGCAGCCAAGACTGGGACCAGCCCTCCTACGAGCAGTACTTC CASSQDWDQPSYEQYF medium-sized NA TRBJ2-7 TRBV4-3
TGTGCCAGCAGTACCGGGGGTACTAGGAATTCACCCCTCCACTTT CASSTGGTRNSPLHF NA NA TRBJ1-6 TRBV27
TGTGCCAGCAGCCCATCTATTAATTTAGCGGGGAGGGGACTATACAATGAGCAGTTCTTC CASSPSINLAGRGLYNEQFF many TRBD2 TRBJ2-1 TRBV7-9
TGCGCCAGCAGCCCCACAGTTGGTCTCTACAATGAGCAGTTCTTC CASSPTVGLYNEQFF NA NA TRBJ2-1 TRBV5-1
TGTGCCAGCAGCCTCTACTACGAGCAGTACTTC CASSLYYEQYF many NA TRBJ2-7 TRBV7-2
TGTGCCAGCAGCCAATTCGGGAGCAGCACAGATACGCAGTATTTT CASSQFGSSTDTQYF many NA TRBJ2-3 TRBV7-3
TGTGCCATCAGTGAGTCGACAGGGGGAGGGACTAATGAAAAACTGTTTTTT CAISESTGGGTNEKLFF many TRBD1 TRBJ1-4 TRBV10-3
TGTGCCAGCTCACCACGGTCTGGGATTGAGGAGCCCCAGCATTTT CASSPRSGIEEPQHF medium-sized NA TRBJ1-5 TRBV18
TGTGCCAGCAGAGGACACCCGGCCGGAGGGGTTTACGAGCAGTACTTC CASRGHPAGGVYEQYF many NA TRBJ2-7 TRBV6-2/TRBV6-3
TGTGCCAGCAGTTTTCGGGCTAGCGGGGGATCCTACAATGAGCAGTTCTTC CASSFRASGGSYNEQFF many TRBD2 TRBJ2-1 TRBV12-3/TRBV12-4
TGTGCCAGTAGTATAGGACCCAACATCTATGGCTACACCTTC CASSIGPNIYGYTF medium-sized NA TRBJ1-2 TRBV19